Presented here are 10 T cell receptor beta chains from one specimen sequenced in a study of human T cells and chemical hapten exposure. TCRdb re-derived calls from the RACE reads in MiXCR, one entry per CDR3 protein. The sample includes about 340,000 distinct CDR3 sequences, around 7% of them seen just once. Time point described: patch test 1, 2 weeks after DPC sensitization. The treatment here: therapeutic diphenylcyclopropenone sensitization with weekly scalp DPC. Sequences were derived from whole blood, sampled in connection with sensitization to the hapten diphenylcyclopropenone (DPC). The receptor source for this set is a woman younger than 35 with alopecia areata. Some clones in this sample may be carry-over from other donors' samples.

This clonotype was counted only a few times. The chain recombines TRBV27 with TRBJ2-3, with 7 bases identical to TRBD1. Germline loops: CDR1 MNHEY, CDR2 SMNVEV (reference sequence). The length of the CDR3 is 16 residues. V lost 5 bases, J lost 1 base, and 9 bases stayed unmatched. The CDR3 nucleotides read TGTGCCAGCAGTCTCGACAGGGTGCCTCGCACAGATACGCAGTATTTT. This encodes CASSLDRVPRTDTQYF.

The chain employs TRBV7-2 and TRBJ2-1; D not resolved. V lost 3 bases and J 5 bases, leaving 14 bases between the germline ends. Germline V gives CDR1 SGHTA, CDR2 FQGNSA. The CDR3 loop spans 15 amino acids. In nucleotides, the CDR3 is TGTGCCAGCAGCTTTCGGCAGTTTTCTAACAATGAGCAGTTCTTC. The encoded protein is CASSFRQFSNNEQFF.

In this sample, this clonotype turned up a few times. The chain has TRBV3-1 and TRBJ1-6, with D perhaps TRBD1 (5 bases). V lost 2 bases to trimming and J lost 7 bases, with 12 bases between them. The germline V gene has CDR1 LGHDT and CDR2 YNNKEL (reference sequence). The CDR3 consists of 15 residues. The CDR3, as DNA: TGTGCCAGCAGCCAAAGAGACCGGGGGAATTCACCCCTCCACTTT. This sequence encodes CASSQRDRGNSPLHF. The variable domain in full, with the rest retrieved from reference TRBV3-1 and TRBJ1-6, is DTAVSQTPKYLVTQMGNDKSIKCEQNLGHDTMYWYKQDSKKFLKIMFSYNNKELIINETVPNRFSPKSPDKAHLNLHINSLELGDSAVYFCASSQRDRGNSPLHFGNGTRLTVT.

This clonotype has more than one count but fewer than ten. This sequence joins TRBV20-1 and TRBJ1-5, with 7 bases lining up with TRBD1. Trimming removed 2 bases from V and 5 bases from J; junction bases left unmatched: 15. This CDR3 comprises 17 residues. Looked up from germline, CDR1 is DFQATT and CDR2 is SNEGSKA (reference sequence). The CDR3 region is CSARRWVSRTGDQPQHF. CDR3 nucleotides: TGCAGTGCTAGAAGGTGGGTTAGTAGGACAGGCGATCAGCCCCAGCATTTT.

This clonotype was counted many times. The chain couples TRBV10-3 to TRBJ2-2; D unclear. V shed 7 bases and J shed 11 bases, with 11 bases lying between them. The length of the CDR3 is 11 residues. From germline, CDR1 is ENHRY and CDR2 SYGVKD. The CDR3, as DNA: TGTGCCATCAAGCGAAGCGAAGAGCTGTTTTTT. Translation: CAIKRSEELFF.

In its sample, this clonotype was seen a few times. Relative to the germline gene, one junction end is altered; a read error may explain this. This sequence joins TRBV7-2 and TRBJ2-4, with 7 bases that match TRBD1. CDR1 and CDR2 (germline): SGHTA, FQGNSA. CDR3 length: 14 residues. The CDR3 spells CASSLDRDRNIQYF. The CDR3 region has the DNA TGTGCCAGCAGTTTAGACCGGGACAGAAACATTCAGTACTTC. Together with reference TRBV7-2 and TRBJ2-4, the CDR3 gives the full variable domain: GAGVSQSPSNKVTEKGKDVELRCDPISGHTALYWYRQSLGQGLEFLIYFQGNSAPDKSGLPSDRFSAERTGGSVSTLTIQRTQQEDSAVYLCASSLDRDRNIQYFGAGTRLSVL.

This clonotype appeared many times. Its ends do not fully match the called genes, so a read error is possible. The chain has TRBV7-6 and TRBJ2-3; TRBD2 might be the D (5 bases). CDR3 size: 14 residues. Germline V CDR1 and CDR2: SGHVS, FNYEAQ. The DNA for the CDR3 is TGTGCCAGCAGCCTAGCAGCTAGCACAGATACGCAGTATTTT. As protein: CASSLAASTDTQYF.

This clonotype was detected many times. The J gene is TRBJ2-5, the V gene TRBV6-5; 7 nucleotides align to TRBD1. V lost 4 bases to trimming and J lost 2 bases; unmatched junction nucleotides: 7. The CDR3 has 15 amino acids. Germline V gene data show CDR1 as MNHEY and CDR2 as SVGAGI. This CDR3 is CASSSIQGRQETQYF. The CDR3 region has the DNA TGTGCCAGCAGTTCCATACAGGGGCGGCAAGAGACCCAGTACTTC.

J is TRBJ2-3 and V is TRBV7-6; no reliable D call. The V and J ends lost 1 base and 3 bases respectively, with 11 bases between them. Per germline, CDR1 SGHVS and CDR2 FNYEAQ. The CDR3 has 15 amino acids. CDR3 sequence reads: CASSLDSVVTDTQYF. CDR3 DNA sequence: TGTGCCAGCAGCTTAGATTCGGTAGTAACAGATACGCAGTATTTT.

This clonotype has more than one count but fewer than ten. The chain has TRBV5-1 and TRBJ2-6; 11 nucleotides match TRBD1. The CDR3 is 17 residues long. After removal of 4 bases from V and 2 bases from J, the junction contained 5 bases not matched to a gene. Germline V gene sequence: CDR1 SGHRS, CDR2 YFSETQ. CDR3 coding DNA: TGCGCCAGCAGCGTAGGACAGGGGGCGACTGGGGCCAACGTCCTGACTTTC. Translating gives CASSVGQGATGANVLTF. Complete variable domain (other parts from reference TRBV5-1 and TRBJ2-6): KAGVTQTPRYLIKTRGQQVTLSCSPISGHRSVSWYQQTPGQGLQFLFEYFSETQRNKGNFPGRFSGRQFSNSRSEMNVSTLELGDSALYLCASSVGQGATGANVLTFGAGSRLTVL.